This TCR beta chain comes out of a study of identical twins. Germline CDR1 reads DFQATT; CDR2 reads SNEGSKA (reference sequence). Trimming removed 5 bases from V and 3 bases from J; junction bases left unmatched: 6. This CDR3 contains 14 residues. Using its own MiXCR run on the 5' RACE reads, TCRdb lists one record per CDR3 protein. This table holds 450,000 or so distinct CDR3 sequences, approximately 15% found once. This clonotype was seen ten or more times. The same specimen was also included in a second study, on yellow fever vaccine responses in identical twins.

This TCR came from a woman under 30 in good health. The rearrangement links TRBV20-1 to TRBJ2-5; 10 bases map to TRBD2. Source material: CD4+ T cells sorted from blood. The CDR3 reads CSAAHGLAEETQYF. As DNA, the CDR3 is TGCAGTGCTGCACACGGACTAGCGGAAGAGACCCAGTACTTC.